The 27 T cell receptor beta chains reported below all come from one sample, sequenced in a study of CD8 T cells in Susac syndrome. Random hexamers were used to reverse transcribe 0.5 to 1 ug of RNA. TCRdb recomputed calls from the immunoSEQ multiplex PCR reads with MiXCR, one row per CDR3 protein. This table has 180,000 or so distinct CDR3 sequences, nearly 97% appearing once. Sequenced sample: CD4+ T cells from PBMCs. The receptor set was obtained from a human donor with multiple sclerosis.

There are a few counts of this clonotype. CDR3 nucleotides: TGTGCCAGCAGCCGGAACAATGAGCAGTTCTTC. As protein: CASSRNNEQFF. This sequence joins TRBV5-4 and TRBJ2-1; D unresolved. Germline V lookup: CDR1 SGHNT, CDR2 YYREEE (reference sequence). Trimming shortened V by 4 bases and J by 5 bases, and 4 bases separated the two germline ends. The CDR3 runs 11 residues.

The V and J genes are TRBV18 and TRBJ2-5, with D perhaps TRBD2 (6 bases). V was cut by 0 bases and J by 3 bases, with 11 bases left in between. The CDR3 spans 15 residues. Looked up from germline, CDR1 is KGHSH and CDR2 is LQKENI. CDR3 sequence: CASSPPQGGEETQYF. The CDR3 coding sequence is TGTGCCAGCTCACCACCCCAGGGAGGAGAAGAGACCCAGTACTTC.

The V gene is TRBV29-1, the J gene TRBJ2-5; TRBD1 or TRBD2 may be the D gene (6 bases each). Trimming took 5 bases from V and 5 from J, leaving 15 bases between them. The CDR3 contains 13 residues. The germline CDR1 and CDR2 sequences are SQVTM and ANQGSEA. The CDR3, as DNA: TGCAGCGTTAAGTCCGGGGGCCTGGAGACCCAGTACTTC. Amino acid sequence: CSVKSGGLETQYF.

This chain connects TRBV20-1 to TRBJ2-7; 11 positions match TRBD2. Germline loops: CDR1 DFQATT, CDR2 SNEGSKA (reference sequence). CDR3 length equals 13 residues. The J segment lost 4 bases and the V segment lost 5 bases, leaving 4 bases of the junction unmatched. Here the CDR3 reads CSAPTSGVYEQYF. CDR3 coding DNA: TGCAGTGCTCCGACTAGCGGGGTATACGAGCAGTACTTC.

The CDR3 DNA reads TGCAGCGCCGACCCCGGGACTAGCCGTAATGAGCAGTTCTTC. Protein product: CSADPGTSRNEQFF. This chain links TRBV29-1 with TRBJ2-1, with TRBD2 matching over 9 bases. The CDR3 consists of 14 residues. Trimming removed 7 bases from V and 7 bases from J; junction bases left unmatched: 11. Germline CDR1 is SQVTM and CDR2 is ANQGSEA.

DNA for the CDR3: TGTGCCAGCAGCCCCGGCCGACAGATCTATGGCTACACCTTC. It encodes CASSPGRQIYGYTF. The chain couples TRBV9 to TRBJ1-2, with D possibly matching TRBD1 (5 bases). There are 14 residues in the CDR3. Germline V gene lookup returns CDR1 SGDLS and CDR2 YYNGEE. V dropped 4 bases and J dropped 4 bases, with 14 bases sitting between them.

The V call is TRBV5-1, the J call TRBJ1-1, with no clear D. The CDR3 contains 14 residues. V was pared by 0 bases and J by 2 bases, with 8 bases between. CDR1 and CDR2 from the germline V gene are SGHRS and YFSETQ. CDR3 DNA sequence: TGCGCCAGCAGCTTGGGGAAATCCAACACTGAAGCTTTCTTT. It codes for CASSLGKSNTEAFF.

This chain connects TRBV2 to TRBJ1-2; D is unclear. This CDR3 spans 14 amino acids. V shed 6 bases and J shed 2 bases, with 13 bases lying between them. Germline CDR1 and CDR2: SNHLY and FYNNEI. Here the CDR3 reads CASSGHIGNYGYTF. CDR3 nucleotides: TGTGCCAGCAGCGGCCATATAGGAAACTATGGCTACACCTTC.

This clonotype was counted a single time. In nucleotides, the CDR3 is TGCAGTGCTAAGGCGGGGGTGGAGACCCAGTACTTC. Translation gives CSAKAGVETQYF. This chain joins TRBV20-1 and TRBJ2-5, with 7 bases that match TRBD2. Trimming took 4 bases from V and 5 from J; bases not matched to a gene: 4. The CDR3 spans 12 residues. Germline V gene data show CDR1 as DFQATT and CDR2 as SNEGSKA (reference sequence).

This chain joins TRBV5-4 and TRBJ2-5, with 10 bases matching TRBD1. V shed 0 bases and J 3 bases; nucleotides not matched to a gene: 8. The germline V gene encodes CDR1 SGHNT and CDR2 YYREEE (reference sequence). This CDR3 region has 17 residues. The CDR3 is CASSLGGDRGRKETQYF. The CDR3 nucleotides read TGTGCCAGCAGCTTGGGCGGGGACAGGGGACGCAAAGAGACCCAGTACTTC. The variable domain in full, with the rest retrieved from reference TRBV5-4 and TRBJ2-5, is ETGVTQSPTHLIKTRGQQVTLRCSSQSGHNTVSWYQQALGQGPQFIFQYYREEENGRGNFPPRFSGLQFPNYSSELNVNALELDDSALYLCASSLGGDRGRKETQYFGPGTRLLVL.

This chain connects TRBV6-6 to TRBJ2-7; tentative D call: TRBD1 (5 bases). CDR1 MNHNY and CDR2 SVGAGI come from the germline V gene (reference sequence). The V gene lost 5 bases and the J gene lost 0 bases, with 8 bases spanning the gap. CDR3 length equals 13 residues. The CDR3 loop is CASSRGGSYEQYF. DNA of the CDR3: TGTGCCAGCAGTAGGGGCGGCTCCTACGAGCAGTACTTC.

The genes are TRBV20-1 and TRBJ2-7, with 9 bases identical to TRBD2. V lost 0 bases to trimming and J lost 2 bases; unmatched junction nucleotides: 2. The CDR3 runs to 14 residues. CDR1 and CDR2 from the germline V gene are DFQATT and SNEGSKA (reference sequence). The CDR3 sequence: CSARDPSGTYEQYF. The CDR3 DNA follows: TGCAGTGCTAGAGATCCTAGCGGGACCTACGAGCAGTACTTC.

The V call is TRBV24-1, the J call TRBJ1-2; a possible D gene is TRBD1 (6 bases). The V and J ends lost 3 bases and 2 bases respectively, with 9 bases between them. The length of the CDR3 is 14 residues. CDR1 is KGHDR, CDR2 SFDVKD, per germline. CDR3: CATSDRTANYGYTF. In nucleotides, the CDR3 is TGTGCCACCAGTGATCGGACAGCGAACTATGGCTACACCTTC.

V and J are TRBV7-2 and TRBJ2-3, with no clear D. The germline CDR1 and CDR2 sequences are SGHTA and FQGNSA. CDR3 length: 12 amino acids. With 7 bases removed from V and 6 bases from J, the gap between germline ends came to 11 bases. As DNA, the CDR3 is TGTGCCAGCACCGCCCTCTGGGATACGCAGTATTTT. Protein product: CASTALWDTQYF.

This clonotype has a single count. The chain carries TRBV7-2 and TRBJ2-3; the D gene is possibly TRBD2 (5 bases). This CDR3 has 14 amino acids. Germline V lookup: CDR1 SGHTA, CDR2 FQGNSA. The V gene lost 5 bases and the J gene lost 1 base, with 10 bases spanning the gap. The CDR3 protein is CASSRGSGTDTQYF. The CDR3 nucleotides read TGTGCCAGCAGCCGGGGTTCCGGCACAGATACGCAGTATTTT.

The rearrangement links TRBV6-2 or TRBV6-3 to TRBJ2-3, with 10 bases that match TRBD1. The CDR3 totals 17 residues. CDR1 and CDR2 from the germline V gene are MNHEY and SVGEGT. V was pared by 6 bases and J by 5 bases, with 14 bases of the junction left unmatched. CDR3 DNA sequence: TGTGCCAGCAGCCGACCGCTCCGACAGGGGGCTGAAGATACGCAGTATTTT. This encodes CASSRPLRQGAEDTQYF.

The rearrangement uses TRBV12-3 or TRBV12-4 and TRBJ2-3; D perhaps matches TRBD1 (5 bases). The CDR3 runs 13 residues. V dropped 8 bases and J dropped 2 bases, with 11 bases sitting between them. The CDR3 DNA is TGTGCCAGCGGGGCAGGTTACACAGATACGCAGTATTTT. Its translation: CASGAGYTDTQYF.

The chain uses TRBV4-2 and TRBJ1-6, with a weak D call TRBD1 (6 bases). The CDR3 length is 16 residues. Germline V lookup: CDR1 LGHNA, CDR2 YNFKEQ. Trimming shortened V by 0 bases and J by 7 bases, and 13 bases separated the two germline ends. CDR3 amino acids: CASSQDWSGQNSPLHF. CDR3 sequence (DNA): TGTGCCAGCAGCCAAGATTGGTCCGGACAGAATTCACCCCTCCACTTT.

The gene calls are TRBV21-1 and TRBJ2-7. TRBV21-1 is designated a pseudogene. CDR3 length equals 12 residues. CDR3 sequence: CASSKAYGEQYF. Here the CDR3 DNA reads TGTGCCAGCAGCAAAGCATATGGCGAGCAGTACTTC.

The V and J genes are TRBV25-1 and TRBJ1-6, with D perhaps TRBD1 (6 bases). The germline V gene has CDR1 MGHDK and CDR2 SYGVNS. V dropped 2 bases and J dropped 9 bases, with 11 bases sitting between them. CDR3 size: 14 residues. For the CDR3, the DNA is TGTGCCAGCAGTGAACAAAACAGGGTTTCACCCCTCCACTTT. This encodes CASSEQNRVSPLHF.

The chain has TRBV11-3 and TRBJ1-3; unclear D gene. Germline CDR1 reads SGHNT; CDR2 reads YENEEA. V lost 2 bases, J lost 0 bases, and 2 bases lay in between. The CDR3 contains 13 residues. The CDR3 sequence is CASSLHSGNTIYF. In DNA form, the CDR3 reads TGTGCCAGCAGCTTACACTCTGGAAACACCATATATTTT.

The chain carries TRBV18 and TRBJ2-5; perhaps TRBD1 as D (5 bases). Per the germline V gene, CDR1 is KGHSH and CDR2 is LQKENI. This CDR3 contains 14 residues. V lost 2 bases and J lost 2, with 9 bases in between. The CDR3 sequence is CASSPIGAQETQYF. In nucleotides, the CDR3 is TGTGCCAGCTCACCAATAGGGGCACAAGAGACCCAGTACTTC.

The rearrangement joins TRBV6-6 to TRBJ1-5, with unresolved D. The CDR3 covers 15 residues. CDR1 and CDR2 (germline): MNHNY, SVGAGI (reference sequence). Trimming took off 7 bases at V and 7 bases at J, with 20 bases between the two ends. The CDR3 DNA sequence: TGTGCCAGCATCACGACTTGGGAGGGAGGGCAGCCCCAGCATTTT. It specifies CASITTWEGGQPQHF.

This chain joins TRBV3-1 and TRBJ1-5, with 11 bases lining up with TRBD1. The germline gives CDR1 LGHDT, CDR2 YNNKEL (reference sequence). The J segment lost 6 bases and the V segment lost 4 bases, leaving 2 bases of the junction unmatched. The CDR3 extends over 14 amino acids. CDR3 coding DNA: TGTGCCAGCAGCCCCGGGACAGGGGGTCAGCCCCAGCATTTT. Its protein product is CASSPGTGGQPQHF.

The gene calls are TRBV30 and TRBJ1-1; possible D gene TRBD1, 5 bases. This CDR3 is built from 15 residues. CDR1 and CDR2 from the germline V gene are GTSNPN and SVGIG (reference sequence). V dropped 3 bases and J dropped 1 base, with 15 bases sitting between them. The CDR3 here is CAWSSRGRWNTEAFF. The CDR3 DNA sequence: TGTGCCTGGAGCTCTAGGGGCAGGTGGAACACTGAAGCTTTCTTT.

J is TRBJ2-1 and V is TRBV20-1; D possibly matches TRBD1 or TRBD2 (5 bases each). Germline V gives CDR1 DFQATT, CDR2 SNEGSKA (reference sequence). V was pared by 3 bases and J by 0 bases, with 12 bases between. The CDR3 extends over 15 amino acids. CDR3 residues: CSASGATISYNEQFF. The CDR3 nucleotides read TGCAGTGCTAGCGGGGCAACAATCTCCTACAATGAGCAGTTCTTC.

The genes are TRBV11-1 and TRBJ1-1, with a possible D match to TRBD1 (6 bases). CDR1 is SGHAT and CDR2 is FQDESV in the germline V gene (reference sequence). This CDR3 comprises 20 residues. Trimming removed 1 base at V and 12 bases at J, with 36 bases between. As DNA, the CDR3 is TGTGCCAGCAGCTTAGGTGGCTTAGGGTCGAGGAGTATACAGGGCGGTGGAACTTTCTTT. Amino acids: CASSLGGLGSRSIQGGGTFF. Full variable domain (remainder filled in from reference TRBV11-1 and TRBJ1-1): EAEVAQSPRYKITEKSQAVAFWCDPISGHATLYWYRQILGQGPELLVQFQDESVVDDSQLPKDRFSAERLKGVDSTLKIQPAELGDSAMYLCASSLGGLGSRSIQGGGTFFGQGTRLTVV.